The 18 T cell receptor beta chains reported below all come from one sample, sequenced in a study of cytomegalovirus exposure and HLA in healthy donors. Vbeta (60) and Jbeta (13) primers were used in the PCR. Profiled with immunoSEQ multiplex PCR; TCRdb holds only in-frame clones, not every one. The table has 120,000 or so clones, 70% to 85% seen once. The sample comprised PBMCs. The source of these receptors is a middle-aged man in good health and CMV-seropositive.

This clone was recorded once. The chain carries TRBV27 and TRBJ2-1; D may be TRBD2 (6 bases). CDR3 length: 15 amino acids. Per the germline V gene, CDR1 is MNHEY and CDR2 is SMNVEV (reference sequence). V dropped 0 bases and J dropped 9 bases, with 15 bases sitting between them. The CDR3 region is CASSLSGLLESEQFF. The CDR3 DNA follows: TGTGCCAGCAGTTTATCGGGACTGCTCGAGTCTGAGCAGTTCTTC.

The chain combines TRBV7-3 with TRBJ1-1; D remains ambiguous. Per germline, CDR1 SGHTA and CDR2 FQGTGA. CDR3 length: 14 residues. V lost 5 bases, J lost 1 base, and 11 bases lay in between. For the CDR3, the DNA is TGTGCCAGCAGCCCGGGCCGGGGGAACACTGAAGCTTTCTTT. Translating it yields CASSPGRGNTEAFF.

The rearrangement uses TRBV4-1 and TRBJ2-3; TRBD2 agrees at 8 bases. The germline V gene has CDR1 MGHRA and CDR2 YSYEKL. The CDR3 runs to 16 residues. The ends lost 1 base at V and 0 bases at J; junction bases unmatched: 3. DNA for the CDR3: TGCGCCAGCAGCCAAGGAGGACTAGCTAGCACAGATACGCAGTATTTT. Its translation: CASSQGGLASTDTQYF.

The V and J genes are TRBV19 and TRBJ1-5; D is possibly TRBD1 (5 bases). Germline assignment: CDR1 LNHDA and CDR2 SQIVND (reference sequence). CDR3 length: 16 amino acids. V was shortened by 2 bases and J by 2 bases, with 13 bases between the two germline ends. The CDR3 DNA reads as TGTGCCAGTAGTATACGTGACACAGGTCGCAATCAGCCCCAGCATTTT. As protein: CASSIRDTGRNQPQHF.

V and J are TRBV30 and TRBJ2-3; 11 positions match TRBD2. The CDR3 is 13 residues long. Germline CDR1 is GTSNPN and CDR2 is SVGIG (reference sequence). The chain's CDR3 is CASGGASPDTQYF. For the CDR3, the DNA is TGTGCTAGCGGGGGGGCTAGTCCAGATACGCAGTATTTT.

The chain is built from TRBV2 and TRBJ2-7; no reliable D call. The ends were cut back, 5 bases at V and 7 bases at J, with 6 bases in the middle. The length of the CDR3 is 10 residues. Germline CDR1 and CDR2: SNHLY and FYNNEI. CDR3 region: CASSRVEQYF. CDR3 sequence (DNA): TGTGCCAGCAGTCGAGTAGAGCAGTACTTC.

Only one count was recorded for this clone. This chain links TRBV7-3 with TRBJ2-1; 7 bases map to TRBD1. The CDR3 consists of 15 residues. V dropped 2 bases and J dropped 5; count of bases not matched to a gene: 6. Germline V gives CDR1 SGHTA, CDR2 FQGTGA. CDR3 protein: CASSLWDSRHNEQFF. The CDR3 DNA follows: TGTGCCAGCAGCTTATGGGACAGTCGGCACAATGAGCAGTTCTTC. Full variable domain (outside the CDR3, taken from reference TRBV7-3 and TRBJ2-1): GAGVSQTPSNKVTEKGKYVELRCDPISGHTALYWYRQSLGQGPEFLIYFQGTGAADDSGLPNDRFFAVRPEGSVSTLKIQRTERGDSAVYLCASSLWDSRHNEQFFGPGTRLTVL.

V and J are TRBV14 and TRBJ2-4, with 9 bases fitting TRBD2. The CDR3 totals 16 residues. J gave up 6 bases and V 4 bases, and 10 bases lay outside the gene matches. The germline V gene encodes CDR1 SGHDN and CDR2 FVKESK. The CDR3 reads CASSLTSGYPGNIQYF. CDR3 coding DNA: TGTGCCAGCAGCCTGACTAGCGGCTACCCAGGAAACATTCAGTACTTC.

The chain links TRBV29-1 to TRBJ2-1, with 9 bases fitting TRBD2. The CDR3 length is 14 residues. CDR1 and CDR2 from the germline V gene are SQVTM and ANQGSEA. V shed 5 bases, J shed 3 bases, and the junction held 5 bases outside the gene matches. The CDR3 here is CSVYAGGFYNEQFF. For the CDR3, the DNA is TGCAGCGTTTATGCGGGAGGGTTCTACAATGAGCAGTTCTTC.

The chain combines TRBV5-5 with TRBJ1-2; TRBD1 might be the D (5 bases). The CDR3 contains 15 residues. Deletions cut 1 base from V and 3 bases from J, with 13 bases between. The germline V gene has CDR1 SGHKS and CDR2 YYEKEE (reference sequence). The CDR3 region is CASSLLAAGDYGYTF. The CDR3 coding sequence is TGTGCCAGCAGCTTGCTAGCAGCGGGGGACTATGGCTACACCTTC.

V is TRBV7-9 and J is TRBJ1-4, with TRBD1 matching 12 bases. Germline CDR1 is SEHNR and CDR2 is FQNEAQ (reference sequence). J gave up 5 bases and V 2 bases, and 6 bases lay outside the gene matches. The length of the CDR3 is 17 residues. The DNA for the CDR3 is TGTGCCAGCAGCTTACCCCGGGACAGGGGGCCGAATGAAAAACTGTTTTTT. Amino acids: CASSLPRDRGPNEKLFF.

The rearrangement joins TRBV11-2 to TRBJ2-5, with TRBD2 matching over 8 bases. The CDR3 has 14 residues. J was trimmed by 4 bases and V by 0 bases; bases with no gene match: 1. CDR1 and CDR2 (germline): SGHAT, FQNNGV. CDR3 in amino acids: CASSLDREGETQYF. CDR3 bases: TGTGCCAGCAGCTTAGATCGGGAGGGAGAGACCCAGTACTTC.

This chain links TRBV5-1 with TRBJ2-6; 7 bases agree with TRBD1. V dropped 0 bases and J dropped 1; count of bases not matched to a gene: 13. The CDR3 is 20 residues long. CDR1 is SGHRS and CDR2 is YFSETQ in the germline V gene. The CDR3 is CASSLASRRTGSSGANVLTF. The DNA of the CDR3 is TGCGCCAGCAGCTTGGCGAGTCGGAGGACAGGCAGTTCTGGGGCCAACGTCCTGACTTTC.

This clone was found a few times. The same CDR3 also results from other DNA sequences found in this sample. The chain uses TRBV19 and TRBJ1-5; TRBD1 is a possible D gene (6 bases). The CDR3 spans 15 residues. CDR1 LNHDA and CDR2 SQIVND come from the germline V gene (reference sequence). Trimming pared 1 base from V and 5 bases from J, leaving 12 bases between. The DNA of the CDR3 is TGTGCCAGTAGTATAGGTGGGCAGGGGCATCAGCCCCAGCATTTT. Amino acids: CASSIGGQGHQPQHF.

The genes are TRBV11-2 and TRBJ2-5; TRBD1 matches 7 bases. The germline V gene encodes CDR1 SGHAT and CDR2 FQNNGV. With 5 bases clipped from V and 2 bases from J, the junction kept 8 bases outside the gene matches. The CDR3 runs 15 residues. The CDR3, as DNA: TGTGCCAGCAGCCAGGGACAGCTCCTTCAAGAGACCCAGTACTTC. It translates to CASSQGQLLQETQYF. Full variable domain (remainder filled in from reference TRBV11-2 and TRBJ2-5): EAGVAQSPRYKIIEKRQSVAFWCNPISGHATLYWYQQILGQGPKLLIQFQNNGVVDDSQLPKDRFSAERLKGVDSTLKIQPAKLEDSAVYLCASSQGQLLQETQYFGPGTRLLVL.

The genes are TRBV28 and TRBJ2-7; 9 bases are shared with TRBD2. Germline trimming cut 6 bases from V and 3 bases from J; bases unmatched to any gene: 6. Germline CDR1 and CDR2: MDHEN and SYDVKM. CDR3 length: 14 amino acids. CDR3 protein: CASRWAGGRYEQYF. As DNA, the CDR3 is TGTGCCAGCAGATGGGCGGGGGGGCGCTACGAGCAGTACTTC.

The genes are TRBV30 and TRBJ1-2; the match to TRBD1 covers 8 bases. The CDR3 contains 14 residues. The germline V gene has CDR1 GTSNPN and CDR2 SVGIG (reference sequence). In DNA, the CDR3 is TGTGCTTCCGCCAGGACAGGGAGAAACTATGGCTACACCTTC. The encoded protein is CASARTGRNYGYTF.

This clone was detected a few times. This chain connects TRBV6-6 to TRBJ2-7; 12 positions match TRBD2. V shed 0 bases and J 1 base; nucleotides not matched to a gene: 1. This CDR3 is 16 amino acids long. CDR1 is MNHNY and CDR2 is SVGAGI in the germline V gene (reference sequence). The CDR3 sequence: CASSYSTSGGSYEQYF. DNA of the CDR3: TGTGCCAGCAGTTACTCCACTAGCGGGGGGTCCTACGAGCAGTACTTC.